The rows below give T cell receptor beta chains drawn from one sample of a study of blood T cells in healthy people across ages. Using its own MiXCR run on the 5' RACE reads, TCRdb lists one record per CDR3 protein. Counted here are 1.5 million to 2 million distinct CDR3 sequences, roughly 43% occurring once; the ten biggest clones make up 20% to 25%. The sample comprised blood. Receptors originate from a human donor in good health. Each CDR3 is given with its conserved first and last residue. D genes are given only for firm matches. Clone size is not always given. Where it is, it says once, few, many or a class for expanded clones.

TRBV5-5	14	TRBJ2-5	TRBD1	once	CAGSHRGEQETQYF	TGTGCCGGCAGCCACAGGGGAGAGCAAGAGACCCAGTACTTC
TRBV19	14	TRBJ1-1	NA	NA	CASSIEDKGTEAFF	TGTGCCAGTAGTATCGAGGATAAGGGCACTGAAGCTTTCTTT
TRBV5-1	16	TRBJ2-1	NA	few	CASSPEGTAINNEQFF	TGCGCCAGCAGCCCGGAGGGGACAGCAATCAACAATGAGCAGTTCTTC
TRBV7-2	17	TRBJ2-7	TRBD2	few	CASSLMNFGGGAREQYF	TGTGCCAGCAGCTTAATGAATTTCGGCGGGGGGGCTCGGGAGCAGTACTTC
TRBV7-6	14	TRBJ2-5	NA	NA	CASSSRGNGETQYF	TGTGCCAGCAGCTCACGGGGGAACGGCGAGACCCAGTACTTC
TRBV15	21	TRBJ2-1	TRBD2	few	CATSRDYGTSGPPGSYNEQFF	TGTGCCACCAGCAGAGACTATGGGACTAGCGGTCCACCTGGCTCCTACAATGAGCAGTTCTTC
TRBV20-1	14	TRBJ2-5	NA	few	CSAREDTYQETQYF	TGCAGTGCTAGAGAGGACACGTACCAAGAGACCCAGTACTTC
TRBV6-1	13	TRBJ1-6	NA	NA	CASSEVAAEPLHF	TGTGCCAGCAGTGAAGTCGCAGCAGAACCCCTCCACTTT
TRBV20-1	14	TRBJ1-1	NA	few	CSAREGGPNTEAFF	TGCAGTGCTAGAGAGGGGGGACCGAACACTGAAGCTTTCTTT
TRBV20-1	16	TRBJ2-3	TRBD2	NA	CSARLGLAGYGDTQYF	TGCAGTGCTAGACTGGGACTAGCGGGGTACGGGGATACGCAGTATTTT
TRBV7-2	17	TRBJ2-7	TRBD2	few	CASSLGFSGGAGYEQYF	TGTGCCAGCAGCTTAGGTTTTAGCGGGGGGGCCGGGTACGAGCAGTACTTC
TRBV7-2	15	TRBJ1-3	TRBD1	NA	CASSARGPPGNTIYF	TGTGCCAGCAGCGCCAGGGGGCCCCCTGGAAACACCATATATTTT
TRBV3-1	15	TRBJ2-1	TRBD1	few	CASSHHDRVGNEQFF	TGTGCCAGCAGCCACCACGACAGGGTGGGCAATGAGCAGTTCTTC
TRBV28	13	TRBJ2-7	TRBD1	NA	CASKTGVGYEQYF	TGTGCCAGCAAGACAGGGGTGGGCTACGAGCAGTACTTC
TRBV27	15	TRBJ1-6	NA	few	CASSPPGRNNSPLHF	TGTGCCAGCAGTCCCCCGGGACGGAATAATTCACCCCTCCACTTT
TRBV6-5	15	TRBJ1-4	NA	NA	CASSRLAWGGEKLFF	TGTGCCAGCAGTCGATTGGCGTGGGGGGGGGAAAAACTGTTTTTT
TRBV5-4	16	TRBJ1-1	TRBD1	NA	CASSKGTGTMNTEAFF	TGTGCCAGCAGCAAAGGGACAGGGACGATGAACACTGAAGCTTTCTTT
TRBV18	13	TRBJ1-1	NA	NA	CASSPPPGQEAFF	TGTGCCAGCTCACCACCGCCGGGGCAAGAAGCTTTCTTT
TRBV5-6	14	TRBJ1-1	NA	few	CASSLVRRYTEAFF	TGTGCCAGCAGCTTGGTTCGGCGGTACACTGAAGCTTTCTTT
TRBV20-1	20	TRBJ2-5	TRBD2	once	CSTRILGLADTATYQETQYF	TGCAGTACTAGGATTCTCGGACTAGCGGACACTGCGACGTACCAAGAGACCCAGTACTTC
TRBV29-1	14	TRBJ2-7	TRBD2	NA	CGVEMTSGGYEQYF	TGCGGCGTTGAAATGACTAGCGGGGGATACGAGCAGTACTTC
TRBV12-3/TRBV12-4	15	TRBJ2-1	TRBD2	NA	CVSSLGLVYHNEQFF	TGTGTCAGCAGCCTCGGACTAGTATACCACAATGAGCAGTTCTTC
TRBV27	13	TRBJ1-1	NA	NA	CASRGHGNTEAFF	TGTGCCAGCAGAGGACACGGTAACACTGAAGCTTTCTTT
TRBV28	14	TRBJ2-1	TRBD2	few	CAMAPGGPHNEQFF	TGTGCCATGGCCCCGGGGGGGCCCCACAATGAGCAGTTCTTC
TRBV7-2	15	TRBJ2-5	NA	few	CASSSEPGRQETQYF	TGTGCCAGCAGTTCCGAACCGGGGCGTCAAGAGACCCAGTACTTC
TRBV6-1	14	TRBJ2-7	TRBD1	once	CASRASGQVYKQYF	TGTGCCAGCAGGGCCTCGGGACAGGTCTACAAGCAGTACTTC
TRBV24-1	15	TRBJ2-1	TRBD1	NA	CATSDNRDRGGEQFF	TGTGCCACCAGTGATAACCGGGACAGGGGAGGCGAGCAGTTCTTC
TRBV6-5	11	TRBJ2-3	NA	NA	CASRRRDTQYF	TGTGCCAGCAGGAGGCGGGATACGCAGTATTTT
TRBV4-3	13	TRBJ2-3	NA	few	CASSYTDADTQYF	TGCGCCAGCAGTTACACGGACGCAGATACGCAGTATTTT
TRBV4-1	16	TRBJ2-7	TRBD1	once	CASSYVTGTGDHEQYF	TGCGCCAGCAGCTATGTGACCGGGACAGGGGACCACGAGCAGTACTTC
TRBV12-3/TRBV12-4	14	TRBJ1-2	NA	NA	CASSIQGMGDGYTF	TGTGCCAGCAGTATACAGGGCATGGGGGATGGCTACACCTTC
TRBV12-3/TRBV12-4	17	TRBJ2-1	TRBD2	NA	CASSTLQTSGAWAPQFF	TGTGCCAGCTCAACTCTCCAGACTAGCGGGGCTTGGGCCCCGCAGTTCTTC
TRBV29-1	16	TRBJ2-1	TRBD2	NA	CSVEVTSGVSYNEQFF	TGCAGCGTTGAAGTGACTAGCGGGGTCTCCTACAATGAGCAGTTCTTC
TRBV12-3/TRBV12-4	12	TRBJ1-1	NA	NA	CASSLDQGSAFF	TGTGCCAGCAGTTTAGATCAGGGGTCGGCTTTCTTT
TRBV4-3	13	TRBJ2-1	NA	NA	CASSQAEYNEQVF	TGCGCCAGCAGCCAAGCGGAGTACAATGAGCAGGTCTTC
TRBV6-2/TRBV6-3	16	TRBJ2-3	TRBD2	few	CASSRRTSSLTDTQYF	TGTGCCAGCAGCCGCCGGACTAGTTCCCTCACAGATACGCAGTATTTT
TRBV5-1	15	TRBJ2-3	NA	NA	CASSSEGGDSDTQYF	TGCGCCAGCAGCTCGGAAGGAGGGGATTCAGATACGCAGTATTTT
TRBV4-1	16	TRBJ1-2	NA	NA	CASSQDRAAGHYGYTF	TGCGCCAGCAGCCAAGATAGGGCGGCCGGGCACTATGGCTACACCTTC
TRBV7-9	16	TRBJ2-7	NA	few	CASSPLGTGTPFEQYF	TGTGCCAGCAGCCCCCTAGGTACAGGGACCCCCTTCGAGCAGTACTTC
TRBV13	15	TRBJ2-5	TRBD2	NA	CASSMSGAYQETQYF	TGTGCCAGCAGCATGAGCGGGGCGTACCAAGAGACCCAGTACTTC
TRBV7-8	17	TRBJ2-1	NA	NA	CASRPRLPGRAYNEQFF	TGTGCCAGCAGGCCTAGACTTCCGGGACGAGCCTACAATGAGCAGTTCTTC
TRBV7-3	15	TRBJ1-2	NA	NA	CASSYLAASDYGYTF	TGTGCCAGCAGCTACCTTGCGGCATCAGACTATGGCTACACCTTC
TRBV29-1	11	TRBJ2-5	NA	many	CSVPEQETQYF	TGCAGCGTTCCAGAGCAAGAGACCCAGTACTTC
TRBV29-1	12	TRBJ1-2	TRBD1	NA	CSVGQDGNGYTF	TGCAGCGTGGGACAGGATGGCAATGGCTACACCTTC
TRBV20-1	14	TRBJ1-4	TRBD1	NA	CSASLDRVSEKLFF	TGCAGTGCTAGTTTGGACAGGGTTAGCGAAAAACTGTTTTTT
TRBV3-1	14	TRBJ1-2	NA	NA	CASSRLQANYDYTF	TGTGCCAGCAGCCGCTTACAGGCGAACTATGACTACACCTTC
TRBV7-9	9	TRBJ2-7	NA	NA	CAVGDEQYF	TGTGCCGTGGGAGACGAGCAGTACTTC
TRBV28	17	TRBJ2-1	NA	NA	CASSLFGLALGYNEQFF	TGTGCCAGCAGTTTATTTGGCCTAGCGCTCGGCTACAATGAGCAGTTCTTC
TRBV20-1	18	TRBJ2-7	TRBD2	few	CSAIGGTAGTIFSYEQYF	TGCAGTGCTATTGGTGGGACTGCCGGGACTATCTTCTCCTACGAGCAGTACTTC
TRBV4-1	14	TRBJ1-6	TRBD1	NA	CASSSRQGGMPLHF	TGCGCCAGCAGCTCACGACAGGGAGGTATGCCCCTCCACTTT
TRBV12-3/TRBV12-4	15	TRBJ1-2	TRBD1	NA	CASSFFDRGAYGYTF	TGTGCCAGCAGTTTCTTCGACAGGGGAGCCTATGGCTACACCTTC
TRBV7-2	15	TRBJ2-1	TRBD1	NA	CASSYDREPYNEQFF	TGTGCCAGCAGCTATGACAGGGAACCCTACAATGAGCAGTTCTTC
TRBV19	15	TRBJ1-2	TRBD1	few	CASSIDWGTVYGYTF	TGTGCCAGTAGTATAGATTGGGGGACAGTCTATGGCTACACCTTC
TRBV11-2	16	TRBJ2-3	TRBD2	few	CASSFPGGGFTDTQYF	TGTGCCAGCAGCTTCCCTGGCGGGGGGTTTACAGATACGCAGTATTTT
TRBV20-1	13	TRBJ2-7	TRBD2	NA	CSPGRRGMDEQYF	TGCTCCCCTGGGCGGCGGGGGATGGACGAGCAGTACTTC
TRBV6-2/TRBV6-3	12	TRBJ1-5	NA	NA	CASSERGGAQHF	TGTGCCAGCAGTGAAAGGGGGGGAGCCCAGCATTTT
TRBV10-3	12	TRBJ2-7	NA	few	CAISDGRPGQYF	TGTGCCATCAGTGATGGGCGACCCGGGCAGTACTTC
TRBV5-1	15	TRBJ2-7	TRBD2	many	CASSPRSGGAYEQYF	TGCGCCAGCAGCCCACGGAGCGGGGGGGCTTACGAGCAGTACTTC
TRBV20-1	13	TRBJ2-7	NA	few	CSAPGTGNYEQYF	TGCAGTGCTCCCGGGACGGGTAATTACGAGCAGTACTTC
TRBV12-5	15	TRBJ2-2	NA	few	CASAPTGRSTGELFF	TGTGCTAGTGCGCCGACCGGTCGTAGCACCGGGGAGCTGTTTTTT